A single sample is the source of the 17 T cell receptor beta chains below, sequenced in a study of OX40 agonist ivuxolimab in advanced cancers. The method behind the library was the immunoSEQ multiplex PCR assay. TCRdb stores this immuneACCESS table with in-frame sequences only. Part of the clones is absent; in the studies checked, under half of the shortfall reflects unresolved V genes, and no reason is known for the rest. In this sample the table shows tens of thousands of clones, about 87% of which occur a single time. The biggest ten clones account for approximately 11% of the sample. Here the sequenced sample was CD4+ or CD8+ T cells sorted from blood, taken in a trial of the OX40 agonist ivuxolimab. The receptors were gathered from an adult with an advanced solid tumor such as melanoma, head and neck, liver or kidney cancer.

The chain is built from TRBV7-9 and TRBJ2-7; no firm D call. The V gene lost 1 base and the J gene lost 5 bases, with 9 bases spanning the gap. CDR1 and CDR2 (germline): SEHNR, FQNEAQ (reference sequence). The CDR3 runs 13 residues. The CDR3 protein is CASSLGTSNEQYF. For the CDR3, the DNA is TGTGCCAGCAGCTTAGGGACCTCGAACGAGCAGTACTTC.

The rearrangement uses TRBV10-3 and TRBJ2-1; 9 positions match TRBD1. CDR3 length: 18 residues. V was pared by 8 bases and J by 0 bases, with 14 bases of the junction left unmatched. Germline lookup yields CDR1 ENHRY and CDR2 SYGVKD. CDR3 protein: CAIQRDRVGGSSYNEQFF. The CDR3 nucleotides are TGTGCCATCCAACGGGACAGGGTAGGGGGCAGCTCCTACAATGAGCAGTTCTTC.

The chain carries TRBV13 and TRBJ2-1, with TRBD2 matching over 7 bases. The CDR3 spans 14 residues. Germline loops: CDR1 PRHDT, CDR2 FYEKMQ (reference sequence). J gave up 9 bases and V 4 bases, and 9 bases lay outside the gene matches. Written as DNA, the CDR3 is TGTGCCAGCAGCTCTAACCTCGGCGGGGGTGAGCAGTTCTTC. Translation gives CASSSNLGGGEQFF.

In this sample, this clone turned up a few times. The chain employs TRBV7-6 and TRBJ2-1, with 8 positions matching TRBD2. This CDR3 is 12 amino acids long. Germline CDR1 reads SGHVS; CDR2 reads FNYEAQ. Germline trimming cut 3 bases from V and 10 bases from J; bases unmatched to any gene: 2. Here the CDR3 reads CASSFPSGEQFF. Here the CDR3 DNA reads TGTGCCAGCAGCTTCCCTAGCGGGGAGCAGTTCTTC.

For this clone: This sample also contains other DNA sequences that code for the same CDR3. The chain links TRBV9 to TRBJ2-3, with D perhaps TRBD2 (6 bases). The germline V gene encodes CDR1 SGDLS and CDR2 YYNGEE. V was pared by 2 bases and J by 6 bases, with 10 bases between. The CDR3 sequence is 13 residues long. The CDR3, as DNA: TGTGCCAGCAGCGTCGGGGGTCCGGATACGCAGTATTTT. Its translation is CASSVGGPDTQYF.

V and J are TRBV7-9 and TRBJ2-1; unclear D gene. V lost 1 base to trimming and J lost 9 bases, with 7 bases between them. The CDR3 length is 12 residues. CDR1 SEHNR and CDR2 FQNEAQ come from the germline V gene (reference sequence). The CDR3 protein is CASSLVSFEQFF. For the CDR3, the DNA is TGTGCCAGCAGCTTAGTGAGCTTTGAGCAGTTCTTC. Drawing the rest from reference TRBV7-9 and TRBJ2-1, the complete variable domain is DTGVSQNPRHKITKRGQNVTFRCDPISEHNRLYWYRQTLGQGPEFLTYFQNEAQLEKSRLLSDRFSAERPKGSFSTLEIQRTEQGDSAMYLCASSLVSFEQFFGPGTRLTVL.

This clone was seen only once. V gene TRBV15 combines with J gene TRBJ1-1; no firm D call. Trimming took off 0 bases at V and 7 bases at J, with 6 bases between the two ends. The CDR3 spans 12 residues. Germline V lookup: CDR1 LNHNV, CDR2 YYDKDF (reference sequence). The CDR3 coding sequence is TGTGCCACCAGCAGAGATGAGGATGAAGCTTTCTTT. Its translation: CATSRDEDEAFF.

The chain employs TRBV27 and TRBJ1-3; no firm D call. Per germline, CDR1 MNHEY and CDR2 SMNVEV (reference sequence). The V and J ends lost 8 bases and 0 bases respectively, with 8 bases between them. The length of the CDR3 is 13 residues. CDR3 residues: CASAGPSGNTIYF. The CDR3 nucleotides read TGTGCCAGCGCTGGTCCCTCTGGAAACACCATATATTTT.

The chain recombines TRBV27 with TRBJ2-3; perhaps TRBD2 as D (6 bases). Germline values: CDR1 MNHEY, CDR2 SMNVEV (reference sequence). The CDR3 spans 15 residues. V was trimmed by 3 bases and J by 2 bases, leaving 12 bases between them. The chain's CDR3 is CASSLGGRTTDTQYF. The CDR3 DNA reads as TGTGCCAGCAGTTTGGGGGGACGAACCACAGATACGCAGTATTTT.

V and J are TRBV30 and TRBJ2-5; D possibly corresponds to TRBD1 (7 bases). The ends were cut back, 3 bases at V and 2 bases at J, with 28 bases in the middle. This CDR3 contains 19 residues. Per the germline V gene, CDR1 is GTSNPN and CDR2 is SVGIG (reference sequence). In nucleotides, the CDR3 is TGTGCCTGGAGCCCCCTTTACAACAGGGGCGGGATTCGACAAGAGACCCAGTACTTC. Translating it yields CAWSPLYNRGGIRQETQYF. Together with reference TRBV30 and TRBJ2-5, the CDR3 gives the full variable domain: SQTIHQWPATLVQPVGSPLSLECTVEGTSNPNLYWYRQAAGRGLQLLFYSVGIGQISSEVPQNLSASRPQDRQFILSSKKLLLSDSGFYLCAWSPLYNRGGIRQETQYFGPGTRLLVL.

This chain connects TRBV7-8 to TRBJ2-3; D is undetermined. Germline CDR1 SGHVS, CDR2 FQNEAQ. This CDR3 spans 14 amino acids. The germline V and J ends were trimmed by 7 bases and 2 bases, with 13 bases remaining between them. CDR3 protein: CASTLIGHTDTQYF. In DNA, the CDR3 is TGTGCCAGCACCTTGATTGGTCACACAGATACGCAGTATTTT.

In regard to this clone: At one of its ends the junction is not consistent with the germline gene, which may arise from a read error. The chain combines TRBV7-7 with TRBJ2-2, with 11 positions matching TRBD2. Germline CDR1 reads SSHAT; CDR2 reads FNYEAQ (reference sequence). The CDR3 covers 15 residues. CDR3 amino acids: CASSETSGATGELFF. Here the CDR3 DNA reads TGTGCTAGCAGCGAGACTAGCGGGGCGACCGGGGAGCTGTTTTTT.

The J gene is TRBJ1-2, the V gene TRBV27; D might be TRBD1 (6 bases). The CDR3 contains 13 residues. Germline CDR1 MNHEY, CDR2 SMNVEV (reference sequence). V was cut by 3 bases and J by 3 bases, with 8 bases left in between. CDR3 protein: CASSFSGDYGYTF. The CDR3 bases are TGTGCCAGCAGTTTCTCAGGGGACTATGGCTACACCTTC.

V and J are TRBV4-1 and TRBJ2-5, with 13 bases aligning to TRBD2. V gave up 4 bases and J gave up 5 bases; unmatched junction bases: 7. Per germline, CDR1 MGHRA and CDR2 YSYEKL. This CDR3 has 16 residues. The DNA for the CDR3 is TGCGCCAGCAGCCCCGGACTAGCGGGAGTTGGTGAGACCCAGTACTTC. It yields the protein CASSPGLAGVGETQYF.

This clone appeared once. This chain links TRBV5-1 with TRBJ2-1; 9 bases align to TRBD2. In germline, CDR1 is SGHRS, CDR2 YFSETQ. The CDR3 totals 16 residues. Germline trimming cut 0 bases from V and 7 bases from J; bases unmatched to any gene: 8. The CDR3 DNA sequence: TGCGCCAGCAGCTTGGAGGCTAGCGGGAAGTCGAATGAGCAGTTCTTC. Translation gives CASSLEASGKSNEQFF.

V usage is TRBV5-1 and J usage is TRBJ2-2, with D maybe TRBD1 (6 bases). The CDR3 has 15 residues. Germline V lookup: CDR1 SGHRS, CDR2 YFSETQ. V was shortened by 7 bases and J by 4 bases, with 17 bases between the two germline ends. CDR3 residues: CASGPPGAATGELFF. The CDR3 region has the DNA TGCGCCAGCGGCCCCCCAGGGGCGGCCACCGGGGAGCTGTTTTTT. The whole variable domain, filled in from reference TRBV5-1 and TRBJ2-2, reads KAGVTQTPRYLIKTRGQQVTLSCSPISGHRSVSWYQQTPGQGLQFLFEYFSETQRNKGNFPGRFSGRQFSNSRSEMNVSTLELGDSALYLCASGPPGAATGELFFGEGSRLTVL.

This clone is a singleton in its sample. The chain recombines TRBV6-1 with TRBJ1-5; D gene unclear. This CDR3 has 16 residues. V lost 1 base, J lost 0 bases, and 10 bases lay in between. From germline, CDR1 is MNHNS and CDR2 SASEGT. The CDR3 region has the DNA TGTGCCAGCAGTGAAGTCGGAGGAAATAGCAATCAGCCCCAGCATTTT. Encoded protein: CASSEVGGNSNQPQHF.